This T cell receptor beta chain was identified in a study of cytomegalovirus exposure and HLA in healthy donors. On the study more broadly: Unique TCRs from HLA-typed donors, 65 million to 85 million of them, were held in an early data release.

With respect to this clone: Antigen: not known.

The PCR employed 60 Vbeta primers together with 13 Jbeta primers. Sequencing used immunoSEQ multiplex PCR; TCRdb keeps in-frame clones, though not all of them. The sample lists 130,000 to 150,000 clones, 60% to 80% occurring once. This CDR3 spans 16 amino acids. From germline, CDR1 is SGHNT and CDR2 YENEEA. V gave up 3 bases and J gave up 4 bases, with 16 bases separating them. Study findings and constraints: Researchers counted around 170 TCR beta chains as cytomegalovirus-associated. Donors were assumed by presence/absence analyses to have roughly uniform sequencing depth. Prediction of most subjects' HLA-A and HLA-B alleles by TCR beta sequences was reportedly accurate.

The V gene is TRBV11-3, the J gene TRBJ2-1, with D perhaps TRBD1 (6 bases). The receptor was derived from a male donor in good health and CMV-seronegative. The sample consisted of PBMCs. The CDR3 here is CASSFRGRGSYNEQFF. In DNA, the CDR3 is TGTGCCAGCAGCTTCAGGGGCAGAGGATCGTACAATGAGCAGTTCTTC.